The rows below give T cell receptor beta chains drawn from one sample of a study of blood T cell repertoires in COVID-19. Assay: immunoSEQ multiplex PCR; the TCRdb copy retains only in-frame clones and omits some. The sample yields some 290,000 clones, 85% to 90% seen once. Sequencing input: PBMCs or T cells enriched from blood (not recorded which). The receptors were sampled from a woman aged 25 to 39 who had recovered from COVID-19. Both conserved end residues are part of each CDR3. D genes are given only for firm matches. Rows give clone size only sometimes, using once, few, many, or a class for an expanded clone.

D	J	V	size	DNA	CDR3
TRBD2	TRBJ2-1	TRBV27	NA	TGTGCCAGCAGTTTCTACGGGAGGGCCGCCTACAATGAGCAGTTCTTC	CASSFYGRAAYNEQFF
TRBD1	TRBJ2-7	TRBV13	NA	TGTGCCAGCAGCGTTCCGGGACAGGGTAGTAACGAGCAGTACTTC	CASSVPGQGSNEQYF
NA	TRBJ2-1	TRBV4-3	NA	TGCGCCAGCAGCCAAGATTTTGCGGCTCGTGAGCAGTTCTTC	CASSQDFAAREQFF
NA	TRBJ1-2	TRBV19	NA	TGTGCCAGTAGCCCCAGGTGGGGACACACCTCCAACTATGGCTACACCTTC	CASSPRWGHTSNYGYTF
TRBD1	TRBJ1-2	TRBV24-1	NA	TGTGCCACCAGTCGGATCGACAGGGACCATGGCTACACCTTC	CATSRIDRDHGYTF
TRBD1	TRBJ1-5	TRBV18	few	TGTGCCAGCTCACCACAACAGGGGGAGACGGATCAGCCCCAGCATTTT	CASSPQQGETDQPQHF
NA	TRBJ2-1	TRBV28	NA	TGTGCCAGCAGTTTCTTCTCAGGGGTCGGCAACAATGAGCAGTTCTTC	CASSFFSGVGNNEQFF
TRBD2	TRBJ2-5	TRBV2	NA	TGTGCCAGCAGTGAAATAGGACTAGCAACAAAGGAGACCCAGTACTTC	CASSEIGLATKETQYF
TRBD1	TRBJ1-5	TRBV4-2	NA	TGTGCCAGCAGCCAAGCGGACAGGGACAATCAGCCCCAGCATTTT	CASSQADRDNQPQHF
NA	TRBJ1-6	TRBV9	once	TGTGCCAGCAGCGTATTTAGCGACATATTGAATTCACCCCTCCACTTT	CASSVFSDILNSPLHF
NA	TRBJ1-4	TRBV27	NA	TGTGCCAGCAGTTTAGTCGGAGGGGTGGGAAAACTGTTTTTT	CASSLVGGVGKLFF
NA	TRBJ2-3	TRBV6-4	NA	TGTGCCAGCAGTGTGACGTATCGGGGAGATACGCAGTATTTT	CASSVTYRGDTQYF
NA	TRBJ1-6	TRBV27	NA	TGTGCCAGCAGTTTATCTTTAGGCGCTAGCTCCTATAATTCACCCCTCCACTTT	CASSLSLGASSYNSPLHF
TRBD2	TRBJ2-5	TRBV29-1	NA	TGCAGCGTTAGCGGGAGGTTACGAGGGGAGACCCAGTACTTC	CSVSGRLRGETQYF
TRBD2	TRBJ2-7	TRBV30	NA	TGTGCCTGGAGTCCGATAGGACTAGCGGGAACCTACGAGCAGTACTTC	CAWSPIGLAGTYEQYF
NA	TRBJ1-2	TRBV7-3	NA	TGTGCCAGCTATGACAGGTTTGGGGATGGCTACACCTTC	CASYDRFGDGYTF
TRBD2	TRBJ2-3	TRBV12-5	NA	TGTGCTAGTACTAGCGGCTTCACAGATACGCAGTATTTT	CASTSGFTDTQYF
NA	TRBJ1-1	TRBV20-1	NA	TGCAGTGCCGGGATTTGGGCTGAAGCTTTCTTT	CSAGIWAEAFF
NA	TRBJ1-5	TRBV28	NA	TGTGCCAGCAGTTTTTTGCAGATCCTCAGCAATCAGCCCCAGCATTTT	CASSFLQILSNQPQHF
TRBD1	TRBJ1-2	TRBV19	NA	TGTGCCAGTTGGACCGGGACAGGAGCTAACTATGGCTACACCTTC	CASWTGTGANYGYTF
TRBD1	TRBJ2-7	TRBV5-6	few	TGTGCCAGCAGCTTAGGACAGGGGGCCTACGAGCAGTACTTC	CASSLGQGAYEQYF
TRBD2	TRBJ2-7	TRBV9	NA	TGTGCCAGCAGCCCGACGGGACTAGTCCTCGACGAGCAGTACTTC	CASSPTGLVLDEQYF
NA	TRBJ2-7	TRBV20-1	NA	TGCAGTGCTAGGGAGACCTACGAGCAGTACTTC	CSARETYEQYF
TRBD1	TRBJ2-7	TRBV6-5	NA	TGTGCCAGCAGCCCCCGGGACAGCTCCTACGAGCAGTACTTC	CASSPRDSSYEQYF
TRBD1	TRBJ1-1	TRBV19	NA	TGTGCCAGTAGGATACAGGGGGACACTGAAGCTTTCTTT	CASRIQGDTEAFF
TRBD2	TRBJ2-1	TRBV10-3	NA	TGTGCCATCAGTGAGAGGGCTAGCGGGAACAATGAGCAGTTCTTC	CAISERASGNNEQFF
NA	TRBJ1-2	TRBV19	few	TGTGCCAGTAGTCTCTCTGCAGGTCGTCGCTTGGGCTACACCTTC	CASSLSAGRRLGYTF
NA	TRBJ2-3	TRBV29-1	NA	TGCAGCGTTGAAGTCGACGGAGCAGATACGCAGTATTTT	CSVEVDGADTQYF
TRBD2	TRBJ2-3	TRBV5-1	NA	TGCGCCAGCAGCCTAGTCCTAGCGGGAGGTGGAGCAGATACGCAGTATTTT	CASSLVLAGGGADTQYF
TRBD2	TRBJ2-7	TRBV6-5	NA	TGTGCCAGCAGGAGTCGACTAGCGGGAGTCTACGAGCAGTACTTC	CASRSRLAGVYEQYF
NA	TRBJ2-7	TRBV30	NA	TGTGCCTGGAGTCAGGGAAACGAGCAGTACTTC	CAWSQGNEQYF
TRBD2	TRBJ2-1	TRBV6-5	NA	TGTGCCAGCAGGTCCGGGACTAGTTCTTATGAGCAGTTCTTC	CASRSGTSSYEQFF
TRBD1	TRBJ1-1	TRBV4-2	NA	TGTGCCAGCAGCCAAGAAACTCCGGGACAGGGGGACACTGAAGCTTTCTTT	CASSQETPGQGDTEAFF
TRBD1	TRBJ1-1	TRBV9	NA	TGTGCCAGCAGCTGGACAGGGTGGGGTCCGAACACTGAAGCTTTCTTT	CASSWTGWGPNTEAFF
TRBD1	TRBJ2-1	TRBV19	NA	TGTGCCAGTAGTGACAGGGGAAGCTCCTACAATGAGCAGTTCTTC	CASSDRGSSYNEQFF
NA	TRBJ2-3	TRBV2	few	TGTGCCAGCACCCGTACATTTAGCACAGATACGCAGTATTTT	CASTRTFSTDTQYF
TRBD2	TRBJ2-1	TRBV7-2	once	TGTGCCAGTAAACAACACGGAGGGACTAGCGGGAGTAAGGATGAGCAGTTCTTC	CASKQHGGTSGSKDEQFF
NA	TRBJ2-1	TRBV27	NA	TGTGCCAGCAGTTTTAGGCCTAGCAATGAGCAGTTCTTC	CASSFRPSNEQFF
TRBD1	TRBJ2-2	TRBV30	NA	TGTGCCTGGAGTGTTCCCCCCCATTTTGCAGGGGGCACCGGGGAGCTGTTTTTT	CAWSVPPHFAGGTGELFF
TRBD1	TRBJ1-5	TRBV4-1	NA	TGCGCCAGCAGCCAAGATTGGCGGGACAGTAGCAATCAGCCCCAGCATTTT	CASSQDWRDSSNQPQHF
NA	TRBJ2-7	TRBV30	NA	TGTGCCTCCCTGGGGCGGGGCTCCTACGAGCAGTACTTC	CASLGRGSYEQYF
TRBD1	TRBJ2-2	TRBV5-1	NA	TGCGCCAGCAGCGGGACAGGGTTGAACACCGGGGAGCTGTTTTTT	CASSGTGLNTGELFF
TRBD1	TRBJ1-4	TRBV6-5	NA	TGTGCCAGCGCGGGACAGGGTGGCGAAAAACTGTTTTTT	CASAGQGGEKLFF
TRBD2	TRBJ2-1	TRBV11-3	NA	TGTGCCAGCAGCTTGACTAGCGGGGTCTACAATGAGCAGTTCTTC	CASSLTSGVYNEQFF